This TCR beta chain is drawn from a study of CD8+CD57+ T cells in acquired aplastic anemia. Both TCR beta VDJ combination and CDR3 sequence profiling were carried out. Genomic DNA was the template for this profiling. TCRdb analysed the reads with MiXCR anew, one entry per CDR3 protein. The table shows under 200,000 distinct CDR3 sequences, with over 40% occurring only once. Patients included in sequencing had previously demonstrated CD8+CD57+ cell expansion by flow cytometry. This clonotype occurred many times. The germline CDR1 and CDR2 sequences are LNHNV and YYDKDF (reference sequence). Trimming removed 2 bases at V and 3 bases at J, with 0 bases between. This CDR3 has 11 amino acids.

The sequencing input was sorted CD4+, CD8+, or CD8+CD57+ T cells (not recorded which) from PBMCs. The clonotype originates from a human donor with aplastic anemia. The chain recombines TRBV15 with TRBJ2-3; D remains unclear. CDR3 protein: CATSRTDTQYF. CDR3 DNA: TGTGCCACCAGCAGAACAGATACGCAGTATTTT.